A single T cell receptor beta chain is shown here with its context. Its antigen remains unidentified. Trimming took 2 bases from V and 8 from J, leaving 15 bases between them. CDR1 is SGHAT, CDR2 FQNNGV, per germline. CDR3 length: 14 residues. The record originates from a study of Graves' ophthalmopathy and Graves' hyperthyroidism. Study-level points and caveats: A classifier, a 13-signature model, separated ophthalmopathy from stable hyperthyroidism with 87.88% sensitivity and over 70% specificity. Blood also harbored most expanded thyroid clonotypes above 0.001 frequency.

No donor had other autoimmune disease, uncontrolled infection, pregnancy or lactation. The study amplified TCR beta CDR3 regions using RNA transcripts. Second-round multiplex PCR came after a first-round RT-PCR that employed HTBI primers. TCRdb re-analysed the multiplex PCR reads in MiXCR, keeping a single row per CDR3 protein. The profile shows about 620,000 distinct CDR3 sequences, around a fifth of them singletons. J is TRBJ1-1 and V is TRBV11-2; possible D gene TRBD1, 5 bases. Sequences were obtained from peripheral blood. This receptor was taken from a woman in her late teens or twenties with stable Graves' hyperthyroidism. Some clones in this sample may be carry-over from other donors' samples. The CDR3 nucleotides read TGTGCCAGCAGCTTAAGCGTAGGGGAATCGGAAGCTTTCTTT. Translated, it gives CASSLSVGESEAFF.